Each of the 13 T cell receptor beta chains below was sequenced from the same sample in a study of metastatic and nonmetastatic thyroid tumors. Not a single patient had been given any form of treatment at any point before undergoing thyroid surgery. TCRdb re-called clones from the PCR reads using MiXCR. The sample comprises tens of thousands of clones, about a quarter of which are singletons, and approximately 5.4% rests with the top ten. The specimen was tumor tissue. Receptors originate from a female donor with papillary thyroid cancer or a benign thyroid nodule (not recorded which). Some clones in this sample may be carry-over from other donors' samples.

V gene TRBV7-9 combines with J gene TRBJ2-7; D might be TRBD1 (6 bases). This CDR3 is built from 14 residues. Germline lookup yields CDR1 SEHNR and CDR2 FQNEAQ (reference sequence). Trimming shortened V by 2 bases and J by 2 bases, and 10 bases separated the two germline ends. The CDR3 bases are TGTGCCAGCAGCTTACAGGGGTCCGCCTACGAGCAGTACTTC. It encodes CASSLQGSAYEQYF.

About this clone: A much larger clone differs from this one at a single base, so this may be a read error. This rearrangement joins TRBV9 to TRBJ2-1; D is tentatively TRBD1 or TRBD2 (5 bases each). Germline lookup yields CDR1 SGDLS and CDR2 YYNGEE. This CDR3 spans 15 amino acids. CDR3 nucleotides: TGTGCCAGCAGCGTAGGCGTGGGGGTCAACAATGAGCAGTCCTTC. This sequence encodes CASSVGVGVNNEQSF.

This clone was seen a handful of times. This chain uses TRBV6-1 with TRBJ2-2; no clear D. Germline V gives CDR1 MNHNS, CDR2 SASEGT. CDR3 length: 15 residues. Trimming took 0 bases from V and 3 from J, leaving 8 bases between them. The CDR3 protein is CASSEALDYTGELFF. CDR3 nucleotides: TGTGCCAGCAGTGAAGCGCTCGATTACACCGGGGAGCTGTTTTTT.

Judged by abundance, this clone is medium-sized. This sequence joins TRBV19 and TRBJ2-5; D is possibly TRBD1 (5 bases). Germline V gene sequence: CDR1 LNHDA, CDR2 SQIVND (reference sequence). The CDR3 covers 14 residues. V lost 3 bases and J lost 6, with 14 bases in between. The CDR3 DNA reads as TGTGCCAGTAGTATCGGACACCAAGGCAAGACCCAGTACTTC. Its protein is CASSIGHQGKTQYF.

This clone was seen a handful of times. The CDR3 DNA is TGTGCCAGCGGAGGGGCAGGGGTCGCGATGACTGAAGCTTTCTTT. It encodes CASGGAGVAMTEAFF. This chain uses TRBV6-1 with TRBJ1-1; a weak D match, TRBD1 (6 bases). Germline lookup yields CDR1 MNHNS and CDR2 SASEGT. This CDR3 has 15 amino acids. V was clipped by 8 bases and J by 5 bases, with 21 bases between them.

Turning to this clone: One end of the junction is discordant with germline, which a read error may explain. The chain uses TRBV6-1 and TRBJ1-2, with unresolved D. CDR1 and CDR2 from the germline V gene are MNHNS and SASEGT. The CDR3 length is 14 residues. The DNA for the CDR3 is TGTGCCAGCAGTGAAGAGGTACGGTCCTATGGCTACACTTTC. Translated, it gives CASSEEVRSYGYTF.

The chain joins TRBV5-1 to TRBJ2-6; tentatively, D is TRBD2 (5 bases). Germline V gives CDR1 SGHRS, CDR2 YFSETQ. The CDR3 covers 15 residues. The V gene lost 3 bases and the J gene lost 0 bases, with 7 bases spanning the gap. The CDR3, as DNA: TGCGCCAGCAGCTACGGGGACTCTGGGGCCAACGTCCTGACTTTC. It is translated as CASSYGDSGANVLTF. The variable domain in full, with the rest retrieved from reference TRBV5-1 and TRBJ2-6, is KAGVTQTPRYLIKTRGQQVTLSCSPISGHRSVSWYQQTPGQGLQFLFEYFSETQRNKGNFPGRFSGRQFSNSRSEMNVSTLELGDSALYLCASSYGDSGANVLTFGAGSRLTVL.

The chain combines TRBV20-1 with TRBJ1-6, with a tentative D call TRBD1 (5 bases). Per germline, CDR1 DFQATT and CDR2 SNEGSKA (reference sequence). The CDR3 is 15 residues long. V lost 0 bases and J lost 8, with 14 bases in between. CDR3 region: CSARDINRGDSPLHF. CDR3 DNA sequence: TGCAGTGCTAGAGATATAAACAGAGGGGATTCACCCCTCCACTTT.

This clone was seen ten or more times. V gene TRBV12-3 or TRBV12-4 combines with J gene TRBJ2-5; 7 bases align to TRBD1. Unmatched junction bases numbered 16, after V lost 7 bases and J lost 5 bases. The CDR3 is 16 amino acids. CDR3 sequence: CASTPPGTVRGETQYF. The CDR3, as DNA: TGTGCCAGCACCCCCCCCGGGACAGTGAGAGGGGAGACCCAGTACTTC.

This clone was seen ten or more times. The rearrangement joins TRBV19 to TRBJ1-2; D ambiguous. The CDR3 extends over 14 amino acids. Germline loops: CDR1 LNHDA, CDR2 SQIVND (reference sequence). Trimming shortened V by 6 bases and J by 3 bases, and 14 bases separated the two germline ends. CDR3 DNA sequence: TGTGCCAGTAGACTCCCAGGAGATTACTATGGCTACACCTTC. It is translated as CASRLPGDYYGYTF. The full variable domain, its missing parts supplied by reference TRBV19 and TRBJ1-2, is DGGITQSPKYLFRKEGQNVTLSCEQNLNHDAMYWYRQDPGQGLRLIYYSQIVNDFQKGDIAEGYSVSREKKESFPLTVTSAQKNPTAFYLCASRLPGDYYGYTFGSGTRLTVV.

This clone is classed as medium-sized. Different DNA sequences within this sample yield the same CDR3. CDR3 residues: CASSSPGTGGTGELFF. DNA for the CDR3: TGTGCCAGCAGTTCCCCCGGGACAGGGGGCACCGGGGAGCTGTTTTTT. The V call is TRBV6-1, the J call TRBJ2-2, with 11 bases lining up with TRBD1. V lost 5 bases and J lost 4; bases outside the gene matches: 6. This CDR3 contains 16 residues. Looked up from germline, CDR1 is MNHNS and CDR2 is SASEGT.

This clone occurred a few times. This chain joins TRBV30 and TRBJ1-5; D unresolved. The J call could be wrong; TRBJ2-3 is a better fit for the DNA end. This CDR3 has 13 residues. CDR1 is GTSNPN, CDR2 SVGIG, per germline (reference sequence). The CDR3 bases are TGTGCCTGGAGTGTGAAAGTCAATCAGCCCCAGTATTTT. Amino acids: CAWSVKVNQPQYF.

In its sample, this clone was seen many times. V is TRBV20-1 and J is TRBJ2-3, with TRBD2 as a possible D gene (6 bases). The CDR3 length is 11 residues. V was trimmed by 6 bases and J by 6 bases, leaving 10 bases between them. CDR1 and CDR2 (germline): DFQATT, SNEGSKA (reference sequence). Written as DNA, the CDR3 is TGCAGTGCGCCCCGGGAGGATACGCAGTATTTT. Translation: CSAPREDTQYF.